The rows below give T cell receptor beta chains drawn from one sample of a study of cytomegalovirus exposure and HLA in healthy donors. Only in-frame clones appear in the TCRdb table, and some are missing; sequencing was by immunoSEQ multiplex PCR. The data contain about 120,000 clones, more than 60% of them singletons. The specimen sequenced was PBMCs. The receptors were sampled from a woman in her thirties or forties in good health and CMV-seropositive. Each CDR3 is given with its conserved first and last residue. A D gene is named only where the DNA matches it firmly. The size of a clone is reported for some rows only, either as once, few or many, or as a class for expanded clones.

clone_size j_call d_call v_call cdr3_nt cdr3_aa
- TRBJ1-2 - TRBV15 TGTGCCACCAGCAGAGACCCCAATCTATACACCTTC CATSRDPNLYTF
- TRBJ1-1 - TRBV7-3 TGTGCCAGCAGCTTAATGGGGCCTGGGACTGAAGCTTTCTTT CASSLMGPGTEAFF
- TRBJ1-1 TRBD1 TRBV5-3 TGTGCCAGAAGCTTGGCATGTCGGGACAGGGGACAGAACACTGAAGCTTTCTTT CARSLACRDRGQNTEAFF
- TRBJ2-3 - TRBV5-6 TGTGCCAGCAGTTCTGCGGTAGATACGCAGTATTTT CASSSAVDTQYF
few TRBJ2-1 TRBD2 TRBV6-1 TGTGCCGGAGAGCGGGGGGGGAACAATGAGCAGTTCTTC CAGERGGNNEQFF
- TRBJ2-1 - TRBV7-3 TGTGCCAGCAGCCAAACCCCGGGACGGGACTGCAATGAGCAGTTCTTC CASSQTPGRDCNEQFF
- TRBJ2-3 - TRBV14 TGTGCCAGCAGCCCTCCCAGCGGCACAGATACGCAGTATTTT CASSPPSGTDTQYF
- TRBJ2-5 TRBD1 TRBV18 TGTGCCAGCTCACCCCTGGGCGCCGGGACAGTACAAGAGACCCAGTACTTC CASSPLGAGTVQETQYF
- TRBJ2-7 - TRBV5-1 TGCGCCAGCAGCGAAACCACTGCTGCCTACGAGCAGTACTTC CASSETTAAYEQYF
few TRBJ2-3 TRBD2 TRBV4-3 TGCGCCAGCAGCCCTAGCGGGAAGGTCACAGATACGCAGTATTTT CASSPSGKVTDTQYF
- TRBJ2-7 TRBD2 TRBV25-1 TGTGCCAGCAGTGAATTTGGTAGCGGGAAATCGGTAGGCGAGCAGTACTTC CASSEFGSGKSVGEQYF
- TRBJ2-1 - TRBV11-3 TGTGCCAGCAGCCCAGTGGGCAGGTCCGATGAGCAGTTCTTC CASSPVGRSDEQFF
once TRBJ1-6 - TRBV2 TGTGCCAGCAGTATAGGACGGGAAAATTCACCCCTCCACTTT CASSIGRENSPLHF
- TRBJ2-1 TRBD1 TRBV27 TGTGCCAGCAGTTTATGGGACAGGGAGAATGAGCAGTTCTTC CASSLWDRENEQFF
once TRBJ2-5 TRBD1 TRBV5-4 TGTGCCAGCAGCGCCAACCACAGGGGGATAGAGACCCAGTACTTC CASSANHRGIETQYF
- TRBJ2-3 TRBD2 TRBV5-4 TGTGCCAGCAGCTTGGCCACCTCACTAGCGGATACGCAGTATTTT CASSLATSLADTQYF
- TRBJ1-5 - TRBV5-1 TGCGCCAGCAGCTTGGCCGTAGATCAGCCCCAGCATTTT CASSLAVDQPQHF
- TRBJ2-3 TRBD1 TRBV10-2 TGCGCCAGCACGGACAGGGAGAACTCAGATACGCAGTATTTT CASTDRENSDTQYF
few TRBJ1-1 - TRBV6-5 TGTGCCAGCAGTTACTCGGGCAGGGGTAACACTGAAGCTTTCTTT CASSYSGRGNTEAFF
once TRBJ2-1 TRBD2 TRBV27 TGTGCCAGCAGTTCGGTCTCCCGGCGGGGGTCCCACAATGAGCAGTTCTTC CASSSVSRRGSHNEQFF
- TRBJ2-7 TRBD2 TRBV5-1 TGCGCCAGCAGCCCGGGGGGTGGGGACTCCTACGAGCAGTACTTC CASSPGGGDSYEQYF
- TRBJ1-6 - TRBV25-1 TGTGCCAGCAGTGAACCCGGGTTTGGTTCCCCCCTCCACTTT CASSEPGFGSPLHF
- TRBJ2-5 - TRBV6-5 TGTGCCAGCAGTCCCTCTACCCGAGGGGGTGAGACCCAGTACTTC CASSPSTRGGETQYF
- TRBJ1-4 TRBD1 TRBV18 TGTGCCAGCTCACCAGATACAGGGGGCACTAATGAAAAACTGTTTTTT CASSPDTGGTNEKLFF
- TRBJ1-2 - TRBV15 TGTGCCACCAGCTCAGATGACTATGGCTACACCTTC CATSSDDYGYTF
few TRBJ1-1 - TRBV5-6 TGTGCCAGCAGCTGGCCCAGAGGTCTGATGAACACTGAAGCTTTCTTT CASSWPRGLMNTEAFF
- TRBJ2-7 TRBD1 TRBV2 TGTGCCAGCACCGAAGAGGGGGCAGGGGGCTACGAGCAGTACTTC CASTEEGAGGYEQYF
- TRBJ1-3 - TRBV6-5 TGTGCCAGCAGATCCGACGGCGGTTCCGGAAACACCATATATTTT CASRSDGGSGNTIYF